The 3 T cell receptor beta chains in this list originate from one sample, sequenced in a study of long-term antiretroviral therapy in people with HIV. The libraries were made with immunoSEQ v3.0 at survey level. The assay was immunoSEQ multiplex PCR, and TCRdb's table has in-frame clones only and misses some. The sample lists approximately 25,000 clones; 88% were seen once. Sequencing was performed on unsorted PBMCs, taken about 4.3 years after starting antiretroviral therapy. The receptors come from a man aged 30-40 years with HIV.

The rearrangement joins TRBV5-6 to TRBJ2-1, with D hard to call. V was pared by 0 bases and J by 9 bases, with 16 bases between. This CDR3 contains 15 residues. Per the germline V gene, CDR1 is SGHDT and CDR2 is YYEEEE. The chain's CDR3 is CASSLGVPVGSEQFF. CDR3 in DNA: TGTGCCAGCAGCTTGGGAGTACCCGTGGGTAGTGAGCAGTTCTTC.

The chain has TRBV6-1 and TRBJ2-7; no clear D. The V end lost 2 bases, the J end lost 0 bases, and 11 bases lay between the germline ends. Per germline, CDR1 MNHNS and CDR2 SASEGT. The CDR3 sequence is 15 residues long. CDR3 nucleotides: TGTGCCAGCAGTGAACTGGGGTCGAGCTCCTACGAGCAGTACTTC. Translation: CASSELGSSSYEQYF.

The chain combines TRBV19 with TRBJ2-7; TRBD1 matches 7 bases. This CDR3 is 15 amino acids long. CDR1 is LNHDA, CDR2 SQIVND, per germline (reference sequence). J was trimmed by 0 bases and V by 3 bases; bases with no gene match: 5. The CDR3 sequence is CASSISGDSSYEQYF. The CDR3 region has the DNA TGTGCCAGTAGTATCTCCGGGGACAGCTCCTACGAGCAGTACTTC.